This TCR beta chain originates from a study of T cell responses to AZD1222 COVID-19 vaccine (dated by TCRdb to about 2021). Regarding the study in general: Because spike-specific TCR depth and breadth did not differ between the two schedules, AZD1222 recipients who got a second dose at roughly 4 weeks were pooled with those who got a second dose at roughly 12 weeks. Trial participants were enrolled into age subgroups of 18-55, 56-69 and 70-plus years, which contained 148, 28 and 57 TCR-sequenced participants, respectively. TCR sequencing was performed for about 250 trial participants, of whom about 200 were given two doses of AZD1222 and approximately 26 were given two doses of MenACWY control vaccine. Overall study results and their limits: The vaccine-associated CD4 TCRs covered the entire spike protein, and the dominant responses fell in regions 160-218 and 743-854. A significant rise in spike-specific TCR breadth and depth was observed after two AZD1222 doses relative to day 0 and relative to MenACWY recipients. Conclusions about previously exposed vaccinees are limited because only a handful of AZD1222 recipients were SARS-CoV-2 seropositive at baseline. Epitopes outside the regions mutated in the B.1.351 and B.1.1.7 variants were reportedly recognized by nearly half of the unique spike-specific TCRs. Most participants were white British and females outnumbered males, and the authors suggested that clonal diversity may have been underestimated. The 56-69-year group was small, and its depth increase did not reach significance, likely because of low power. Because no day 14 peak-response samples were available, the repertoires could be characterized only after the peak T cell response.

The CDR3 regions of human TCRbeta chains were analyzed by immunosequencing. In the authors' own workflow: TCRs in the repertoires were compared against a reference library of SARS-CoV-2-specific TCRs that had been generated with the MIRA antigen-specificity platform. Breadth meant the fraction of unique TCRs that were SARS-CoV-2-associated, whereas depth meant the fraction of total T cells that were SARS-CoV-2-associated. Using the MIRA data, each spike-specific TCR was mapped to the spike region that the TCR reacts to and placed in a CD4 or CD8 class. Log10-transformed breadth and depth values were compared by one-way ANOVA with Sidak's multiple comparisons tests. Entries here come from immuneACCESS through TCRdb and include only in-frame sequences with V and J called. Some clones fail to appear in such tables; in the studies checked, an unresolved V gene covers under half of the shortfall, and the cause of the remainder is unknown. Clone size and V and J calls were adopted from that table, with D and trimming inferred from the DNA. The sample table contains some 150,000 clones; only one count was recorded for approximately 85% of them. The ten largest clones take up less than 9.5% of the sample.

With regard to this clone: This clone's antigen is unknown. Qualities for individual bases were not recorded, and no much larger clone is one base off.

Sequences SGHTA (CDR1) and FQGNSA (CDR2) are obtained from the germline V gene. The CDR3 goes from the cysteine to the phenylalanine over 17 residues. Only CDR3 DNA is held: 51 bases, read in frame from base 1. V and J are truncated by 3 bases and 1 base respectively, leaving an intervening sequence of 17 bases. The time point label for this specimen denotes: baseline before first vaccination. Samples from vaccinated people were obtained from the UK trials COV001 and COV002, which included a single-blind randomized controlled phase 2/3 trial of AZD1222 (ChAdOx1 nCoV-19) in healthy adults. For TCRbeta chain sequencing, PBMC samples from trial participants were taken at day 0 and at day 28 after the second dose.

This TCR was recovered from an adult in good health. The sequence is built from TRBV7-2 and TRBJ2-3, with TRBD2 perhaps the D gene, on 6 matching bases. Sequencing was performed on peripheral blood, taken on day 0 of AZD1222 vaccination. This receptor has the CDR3 CASSLEGGGWGTDTQYF. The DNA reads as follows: TGTGCCAGCAGCTTGGAGGGAGGCGGGTGGGGCACAGATACGCAGTATTTT. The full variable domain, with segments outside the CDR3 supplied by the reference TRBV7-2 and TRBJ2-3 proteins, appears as GAGVSQSPSNKVTEKGKDVELRCDPISGHTALYWYRQSLGQGLEFLIYFQGNSAPDKSGLPSDRFSAERTGGSVSTLTIQRTQQEDSAVYLCASSLEGGGWGTDTQYFGPGTRLTVL.